These 20 T cell receptor beta chains were sequenced from one sample in a study of T cell responses to AZD1222 COVID-19 vaccine. Generated by immunoSEQ multiplex PCR, the TCRdb table keeps only in-frame clones and is missing some. The table records some 86,000 clones, 80% of them present only once. The source material was peripheral blood, sampled on day 0 of AZD1222 vaccination. These TCRs come from an adult in good health.

The chain couples TRBV5-1 to TRBJ2-6, with D perhaps assigned TRBD1 or TRBD2 (5 bases each). With 4 bases removed from V and 0 bases from J, the gap between germline ends came to 11 bases. This CDR3 spans 16 amino acids. Germline values: CDR1 SGHRS, CDR2 YFSETQ. CDR3 loop: CASSPRDGSGANVLTF. The DNA for the CDR3 is TGCGCCAGCAGCCCCCGGGACGGCTCTGGGGCCAACGTCCTGACTTTC.

The CDR3 is CASSYGPYEQYF. The CDR3, as DNA: TGTGCCAGCAGTTACGGCCCCTACGAGCAGTACTTC. The chain recombines TRBV6-2 or TRBV6-3 with TRBJ2-7; D unclear. Germline CDR1 MNHEY, CDR2 SVGEGT. V was cut by 2 bases and J by 2 bases, with 4 bases left in between. The CDR3 is 12 residues long.

The chain links TRBV5-1 to TRBJ1-3, with a tentative D call TRBD1 (6 bases). The germline CDR1 and CDR2 sequences are SGHRS and YFSETQ. This CDR3 has 14 amino acids. V gave up 4 bases and J gave up 4 bases, with 12 bases separating them. CDR3 bases: TGCGCCAGCAGCACCGGGGGCGCCGGAAACACCATATATTTT. Translation: CASSTGGAGNTIYF.

The rearrangement links TRBV7-9 to TRBJ1-1; D gene uncertain. This CDR3 has 16 amino acids. V lost 0 bases, J lost 0 bases, and 11 bases lay in between. Germline CDR1 is SEHNR and CDR2 is FQNEAQ (reference sequence). The CDR3 bases are TGTGCCAGCAGCTTAGCGGGTATACAGATGAACACTGAAGCTTTCTTT. This gives the protein CASSLAGIQMNTEAFF.

The chain couples TRBV10-3 to TRBJ2-6, with 8 positions matching TRBD1. J lost 2 bases, V lost 6 bases, and 9 bases had no gene match. In germline, CDR1 is ENHRY, CDR2 SYGVKD. The CDR3 is made up of 17 amino acids. CDR3 in amino acids: CAIRRQGIGAGANVLTF. CDR3 nucleotide sequence: TGTGCCATCAGGAGACAGGGGATCGGCGCTGGGGCCAACGTCCTGACTTTC.

In this sample, this clone turned up once. This rearrangement joins TRBV10-2 to TRBJ2-5; 11 bases agree with TRBD2. The length of the CDR3 is 16 residues. Trimming removed 9 bases from V and 5 bases from J; junction bases left unmatched: 14. CDR1 and CDR2 (germline): WSHSY, SAAADI. CDR3 in amino acids: CASLPGTSGWVETQYF. CDR3 sequence (DNA): TGCGCCAGTCTCCCTGGGACTAGCGGTTGGGTGGAGACCCAGTACTTC.

This clone was seen a handful of times. The chain employs TRBV18 and TRBJ1-5; TRBD1 is a possible D gene (5 bases). The CDR3 totals 13 residues. V lost 6 bases to trimming and J lost 7 bases, with 13 bases between them. Germline V gene sequence: CDR1 KGHSH, CDR2 LQKENI. In DNA form, the CDR3 reads TGTGCCAGCTCCGAGTGGGACGGCCAGCCCCAGCATTTT. Translated: CASSEWDGQPQHF. Looking up the rest from reference TRBV18 and TRBJ1-5 gives the full variable domain: NAGVMQNPRHLVRRRGQEARLRCSPMKGHSHVYWYRQLPEEGLKFMVYLQKENIIDESGMPKERFSAEFPKEGPSILRIQQVVRGDSAAYFCASSEWDGQPQHFGDGTRLSIL.

This clone was seen a few times. J is TRBJ1-2 and V is TRBV27, with 9 bases fitting TRBD1. After removal of 6 bases from V and 5 bases from J, the junction contained 7 bases not matched to a gene. The CDR3 has 14 residues. The germline V gene has CDR1 MNHEY and CDR2 SMNVEV (reference sequence). This CDR3 reads CASRRQGEKYGYTF. In DNA form, the CDR3 reads TGTGCCAGCAGACGACAGGGGGAGAAATATGGCTACACCTTC.

V gene TRBV19 combines with J gene TRBJ2-2; 7 nucleotides match TRBD1. Germline V CDR1 and CDR2: LNHDA, SQIVND (reference sequence). The J segment lost 6 bases and the V segment lost 4 bases, leaving 5 bases of the junction unmatched. The CDR3 consists of 14 residues. The CDR3 reads CASSRQGQAGELFF. CDR3 DNA sequence: TGTGCCAGTAGTAGACAGGGTCAGGCCGGGGAGCTGTTTTTT. The variable domain in full, completed from reference TRBV19 and TRBJ2-2, reads DGGITQSPKYLFRKEGQNVTLSCEQNLNHDAMYWYRQDPGQGLRLIYYSQIVNDFQKGDIAEGYSVSREKKESFPLTVTSAQKNPTAFYLCASSRQGQAGELFFGEGSRLTVL.

The chain has TRBV28 and TRBJ1-1; no clear D gene. Germline V gene data show CDR1 as MDHEN and CDR2 as SYDVKM. This CDR3 spans 13 amino acids. V was shortened by 4 bases and J by 1 base, with 7 bases between the two germline ends. The CDR3 bases are TGTGCCAGCAGTTACTCTGCGAACACTGAAGCTTTCTTT. It yields the protein CASSYSANTEAFF.

This chain joins TRBV29-1 and TRBJ2-3; 11 bases are a match to TRBD2. CDR1 is SQVTM and CDR2 is ANQGSEA in the germline V gene. This CDR3 comprises 16 residues. J gave up 2 bases and V 7 bases, and 11 bases lay outside the gene matches. The CDR3 DNA sequence: TGCAGCGGGATAGCGGGGGGGACGAGACCCACAGATACGCAGTATTTT. This gives the protein CSGIAGGTRPTDTQYF.

The chain couples TRBV6-5 to TRBJ1-2; 7 positions agree with TRBD1. Trimming cost V 7 bases and J 4 bases; bases outside gene matches: 12. The CDR3 loop spans 15 amino acids. Germline assignment: CDR1 MNHEY and CDR2 SVGAGI. In nucleotides, the CDR3 is TGTGCCAGCACCCAAAGAGGGGGCGCGATCTATGGCTACACCTTC. Amino acid sequence: CASTQRGGAIYGYTF.

The chain recombines TRBV11-2 with TRBJ1-1, with D uncertain. CDR3 size: 12 residues. Trimming pared 1 base from V and 7 bases from J, leaving 7 bases between. In germline, CDR1 is SGHAT, CDR2 FQNNGV. In DNA form, the CDR3 reads TGTGCCAGCAGCTTAGGACAAGGTGAAGCTTTCTTT. As protein: CASSLGQGEAFF.

CDR3 residues: CASSYDRAYEQYF. The CDR3 nucleotides read TGTGCCAGCAGTTACGACAGGGCCTACGAGCAGTACTTC. This sequence joins TRBV6-5 and TRBJ2-7, with TRBD1 matching 7 bases. The CDR3 is 13 amino acids. CDR1 and CDR2 from the germline V gene are MNHEY and SVGAGI. Germline trimming cut 2 bases from V and 2 bases from J; bases unmatched to any gene: 0.

The V and J genes are TRBV10-1 and TRBJ2-3; D gene ambiguous. The CDR3 is 12 residues long. V lost 0 bases and J 4 bases, leaving 2 bases between the germline ends. CDR1 WNHNN and CDR2 SYGVQD come from the germline V gene (reference sequence). The CDR3 DNA sequence: TGCGCCAGCAGTGAGTCTTCAGATACGCAGTATTTT. Translating it yields CASSESSDTQYF.

J is TRBJ2-5 and V is TRBV5-6; 10 nucleotides match TRBD2. The V and J ends lost 2 bases and 5 bases, in that order; junction bases with no gene match: 3. The CDR3 has 14 amino acids. Germline CDR1 SGHDT, CDR2 YYEEEE. CDR3 DNA sequence: TGTGCCAGCAGCTTTAATAGCGGGGGGGAGACCCAGTACTTC. Protein: CASSFNSGGETQYF.

This chain joins TRBV5-4 and TRBJ1-1; 10 nucleotides line up with TRBD1. The CDR3 runs to 15 residues. CDR1 and CDR2 from the germline V gene are SGHNT and YYREEE (reference sequence). V lost 2 bases and J lost 1; bases outside the gene matches: 2. The CDR3 DNA is TGTGCCAGCAGCTTAGGGACAGGGGCGAACACTGAAGCTTTCTTT. This sequence encodes CASSLGTGANTEAFF.

V usage is TRBV9 and J usage is TRBJ2-1, with 8 bases fitting TRBD2. This CDR3 is 16 amino acids long. V shed 1 base, J shed 7 bases, and the junction held 10 bases outside the gene matches. The germline V gene has CDR1 SGDLS and CDR2 YYNGEE. The CDR3 nucleotides read TGTGCCAGCAGCGTATTCTCGGGGGGGCTAGGGAATGAGCAGTTCTTC. It yields the protein CASSVFSGGLGNEQFF.

This chain connects TRBV5-1 to TRBJ2-7; 14 nucleotides line up with TRBD2. With V trimmed by 3 bases and J by 5 bases, 7 bases remained unmatched. Germline-derived CDR1 and CDR2 are SGHRS and YFSETQ. The length of the CDR3 is 16 residues. CDR3 protein: CASSWTGTSGSHEQYF. Here the CDR3 DNA reads TGCGCCAGCAGCTGGACCGGGACTAGCGGGAGCCACGAGCAGTACTTC.

The J gene is TRBJ2-5, the V gene TRBV14; 7 positions agree with TRBD1. The germline V gene encodes CDR1 SGHDN and CDR2 FVKESK. The CDR3 loop spans 15 amino acids. With 3 bases clipped from V and 1 base from J, the junction kept 5 bases outside the gene matches. The CDR3 region is CASSQEQGFQETQYF. The CDR3 DNA reads as TGTGCCAGCAGCCAGGAACAGGGGTTCCAAGAGACCCAGTACTTC.